The rows below give T cell receptor beta chains drawn from one sample of a study of long-term antiretroviral therapy in people with HIV. Generated by immunoSEQ multiplex PCR, the TCRdb table keeps only in-frame clones and is missing some. The sample includes around 19,000 clones, approximately 90% of them seen just once. The source material was unsorted PBMCs, sampled 4.4 years before starting antiretroviral therapy. These receptors came from a woman aged 25 to 39 with HIV. Each CDR3 is given with its conserved first and last residue. A D gene is named only where the DNA matches it firmly. Part of the rows lack a size; the others show once, few, many or a class for expanded clones.

clone_size	d_call	j_call	cdr3_length	v_call	cdr3_aa	cdr3_nt
.	TRBD2	TRBJ2-5	19	TRBV5-5	CASSESTGTRGGYRETQYF	TGTGCCAGCAGCGAGAGCACCGGGACTAGAGGCGGGTATAGAGAGACCCAGTACTTC
.	TRBD1	TRBJ1-2	15	TRBV11-2	CASSLAPGGEAGYTF	TGTGCCAGCAGCTTAGCACCAGGGGGCGAGGCTGGCTACACCTTC
.	.	TRBJ2-3	11	TRBV6-6	CASSQTDTQYF	TGTGCCAGCAGTCAGACAGATACGCAGTATTTT
.	TRBD1	TRBJ1-2	15	TRBV18	CASSPGQGPGYGYTF	TGTGCCAGCTCACCGGGACAGGGGCCCGGCTATGGCTACACCTTC
.	.	TRBJ1-3	15	TRBV30	CAWTRDLAAGNTIYF	TGTGCCTGGACCCGAGACTTAGCCGCGGGAAACACCATATATTTT
.	.	TRBJ1-2	14	TRBV19	CASSEQGVDYGYTF	TGTGCCAGTAGTGAACAGGGCGTAGACTATGGCTACACCTTC
few	.	TRBJ1-2	12	TRBV7-2	CASSSDLYGYTF	TGTGCCAGCAGCTCCGACCTATATGGCTACACCTTC
.	.	TRBJ2-3	15	TRBV7-2	CASSPPGVSTDTQYF	TGTGCCAGCAGCCCCCCGGGGGTCAGCACAGATACGCAGTATTTT
.	TRBD1	TRBJ1-1	15	TRBV18	CASSPRTGMNTEAFF	TGTGCCAGCTCGCCTAGGACAGGAATGAACACTGAAGCTTTCTTT
.	.	TRBJ1-5	13	TRBV5-5	CASSLVADQPQHF	TGTGCCAGCAGCTTGGTGGCGGATCAGCCCCAGCATTTT
.	TRBD1	TRBJ2-7	16	TRBV7-8	CASSLGVGRGTYEQYF	TGTGCCAGCAGCTTAGGAGTGGGCAGGGGGACCTACGAGCAGTACTTC
once	.	TRBJ2-1	14	TRBV5-8	CASSLGRGPGEQFF	TGTGCCAGCAGCTTGGGCCGGGGGCCTGGGGAGCAGTTCTTC
.	.	TRBJ1-2	14	TRBV6-5	CASTATGNNYGYTF	TGTGCCAGCACCGCTACAGGGAATAACTATGGCTACACCTTC
.	.	TRBJ2-1	15	TRBV15	CATSRAGLSYNEQFF	TGTGCCACCAGCAGAGCGGGGCTCTCCTACAATGAGCAGTTCTTC
.	.	TRBJ1-5	13	TRBV6-5	CASSYRGNQPQHF	TGTGCCAGCAGTTACAGGGGGAATCAGCCCCAGCATTTT
.	TRBD1	TRBJ2-5	13	TRBV15	CATSRDRGETQYF	TGTGCCACCAGCAGGGACAGGGGAGAGACCCAGTACTTC
.	TRBD1	TRBJ1-4	16	TRBV4-3	CASSQDGRTGYEKLFF	TGCGCCAGCAGCCAAGATGGCCGGACAGGGTATGAAAAACTGTTTTTT
.	TRBD1	TRBJ2-7	15	TRBV4-2	CASSQRGTGGDEQYF	TGTGCCAGCAGCCAACGAGGGACAGGGGGAGACGAGCAGTACTTC
.	.	TRBJ2-1	16	TRBV27	CASSSSRDGVYNEQFF	TGTGCCAGCTCCTCCTCCCGGGACGGTGTATACAATGAGCAGTTCTTC
.	.	TRBJ1-1	15	TRBV6-5	CASSSGRLGNTEAFF	TGTGCCAGCAGTTCTGGACGGCTGGGGAACACTGAAGCTTTCTTT
.	.	TRBJ1-1	16	TRBV4-3	CASSQDFAGMNTEAFF	TGCGCCAGCAGCCAAGATTTCGCGGGCATGAACACTGAAGCTTTCTTT
.	.	TRBJ2-7	12	TRBV30	CAWGVPYYEQYF	TGTGCCTGGGGGGTTCCCTACTACGAGCAGTACTTC